This T cell receptor beta chain was observed in a study of breast tumors, draining lymph nodes, adjacent tissues. Study conclusions and caveats: That most tumor T cells come from lymph nodes remained unproven. Luminal-like breast cancer showed significantly greater tumor-nontumor repertoire similarity than basal-like breast cancer did. Findings are consistent with lymph node origin and intratumoral expansion of most tumor T cells. Tumor repertoires ranked between lymph nodes and nontumor tissue in diversity, with V and J gene preferences.

Breast cancer patients provided tissue from their axillary draining lymph nodes. Details on this clonotype: Its specificity is unknown. A read error may account for a junction end that differs from germline.

Using its own MiXCR run on the multiplex PCR reads, TCRdb lists one record per CDR3 protein. Seen here are over 150,000 distinct CDR3 sequences, around a third observed once, and the top ten hold roughly 4.3%. Germline-derived CDR1 and CDR2 are MNHNY and SVGAGI (reference sequence). The CDR3 loop spans 12 amino acids. The TCR originated in a female donor with breast cancer. Some clones in this sample may be carry-over from other donors' samples. The gene calls are TRBV6-6 and TRBJ2-7, with D unclear. The sequencing input was axillary lymph node tissue. CDR3 amino acids: CASSLRSYEQYF. The CDR3 nucleotides read TGCGCCAGCAGTCTCAGGTCCTACGAGCAGTACTTC.